The T cell receptor (beta chain) under discussion was sequenced for a study of cytomegalovirus exposure and HLA in healthy donors. Study in general: The roughly 110 validation repertoires used the same platform as the roughly 700 first-cohort repertoires (as reported by a later analysis). Whole-study findings and limits: There were a few CMV-associated chains whose specificity for CMV antigens was confirmed in vitro. Researchers catalogued about 150 TCR beta chains as cytomegalovirus-associated.

Of note for this clone: The antigen remains undetermined.

Germline loops: CDR1 GTSNPN, CDR2 SVGIG (reference sequence). J lost 10 bases, V lost 7 bases, and 15 bases had no gene match. The CDR3 is made up of 14 amino acids. The data were produced by immunoSEQ multiplex PCR, yet TCRdb's version contains in-frame clones alone and is incomplete. The sample has 70,000 to 85,000 clones; about 95% are singletons. This chain uses TRBV30 with TRBJ2-7; 11 bases fit TRBD2. The clonotype originates from a woman aged 18 to 35 in good health and CMV-seropositive. The sample consisted of PBMCs. The CDR3 here is CASGLAAITPLQYF. The CDR3 DNA reads TGTGCCTCGGGACTAGCGGCCATTACGCCCCTTCAGTACTTC.